Below are 30 T cell receptor beta chains sequenced from a single sample in a study of blood T cell repertoires in COVID-19. Assay used: immunoSEQ multiplex PCR; TCRdb lists only in-frame clones, some missing. Here the sample spans fewer than 350,000 clones, about 90% being singletons. The sequencing sample was made of peripheral blood. These receptors all come from a young woman with COVID-19, enrolled during active disease.

The chain employs TRBV10-3 and TRBJ1-5; 7 bases line up with TRBD1. The germline V gene has CDR1 ENHRY and CDR2 SYGVKD. CDR3 length equals 15 residues. J was trimmed by 0 bases and V by 10 bases; bases with no gene match: 9. The CDR3 nucleotides are TGTGCCAGCTACTCAGGGGGAGGTAGCAATCAGCCCCAGCATTTT. It translates to CASYSGGGSNQPQHF.

As concerns this clone: Other DNA variants within this sample encode the same CDR3. This sequence joins TRBV3-1 (or the pseudogene TRBV3-2) and TRBJ2-5; TRBD2 matches 7 bases. The V segment lost 6 bases and the J segment 1 base; nucleotides outside the gene matches: 2. This CDR3 has 13 amino acids. CDR1 is LGHDT and CDR2 is YNNKEL in the germline V gene (reference sequence). CDR3 sequence: CASRGGSQETQYF. DNA for the CDR3: TGTGCCAGCAGGGGGGGGAGCCAAGAGACCCAGTACTTC.

This clone appeared a few times. The chain recombines TRBV10-1 with TRBJ2-2; D is possibly TRBD2 (6 bases). The V end lost 2 bases, the J end lost 4 bases, and 14 bases lay between the germline ends. The CDR3 runs 16 residues. Germline V gene data show CDR1 as WNHNN and CDR2 as SYGVQD (reference sequence). In nucleotides, the CDR3 is TGCGCCAGCAGTGAGCGTGGAGGGTCGGTCACCGGGGAGCTGTTTTTT. It translates to CASSERGGSVTGELFF.

V gene TRBV4-2 combines with J gene TRBJ1-1; perhaps TRBD1 as D (5 bases). The CDR3 covers 15 residues. V was clipped by 4 bases and J by 6 bases, with 18 bases between them. Germline CDR1 is LGHNA and CDR2 is YNFKEQ. For the CDR3, the DNA is TGTGCCAGCAGCCTTCCGGCCCTTCAAGGGGCTGAAGCTTTCTTT. This codes for CASSLPALQGAEAFF.

This chain joins TRBV19 and TRBJ2-1, with TRBD2 matching over 8 bases. Per germline, CDR1 LNHDA and CDR2 SQIVND (reference sequence). V was clipped by 0 bases and J by 7 bases; unmatched bases: 8. The length of the CDR3 is 16 residues. In DNA form, the CDR3 reads TGTGCCAGTAGTATAGATCGAGCGGGGGCGGGGAATGAGCAGTTCTTC. Amino acid sequence: CASSIDRAGAGNEQFF.

V gene TRBV4-1 combines with J gene TRBJ1-1; a possible D gene is TRBD1 (6 bases). V dropped 2 bases and J dropped 0 bases, with 10 bases sitting between them. CDR3 length: 15 residues. The germline V gene encodes CDR1 MGHRA and CDR2 YSYEKL. CDR3 amino acids: CASSQIGQMNTEAFF. CDR3 nucleotides: TGCGCCAGCAGCCAAATTGGACAGATGAACACTGAAGCTTTCTTT.

The rearrangement uses TRBV3-1 (or the pseudogene TRBV3-2) and TRBJ1-4, with a tentative D call TRBD1 (5 bases). The germline V and J ends were trimmed by 4 bases and 4 bases, with 10 bases remaining between them. CDR1 is LGHDT and CDR2 is YNNKEL in the germline V gene (reference sequence). This CDR3 spans 14 amino acids. This CDR3 is CASSRRAFNEKLFF. CDR3 nucleotide sequence: TGTGCCAGCAGCCGCAGGGCTTTTAATGAAAAACTGTTTTTT.

The V and J genes are TRBV6-5 and TRBJ2-5; TRBD1 is a possible D gene (6 bases). Germline V gene lookup returns CDR1 MNHEY and CDR2 SVGAGI. The CDR3 length is 12 residues. V was pared by 10 bases and J by 4 bases, with 13 bases between. This CDR3 reads CATFLGGETQYF. The CDR3 nucleotides are TGTGCCACCTTTTTAGGGGGAGAGACCCAGTACTTC.

J is TRBJ1-6 and V is TRBV7-6; unclear D gene. V was trimmed by 1 base and J by 2 bases, leaving 9 bases between them. Germline lookup yields CDR1 SGHVS and CDR2 FNYEAQ. The CDR3 has 16 residues. The chain's CDR3 is CASSLVEGAYNSPLHF. In DNA form, the CDR3 reads TGTGCCAGCAGCTTAGTGGAGGGCGCCTATAATTCACCCCTCCACTTT.

This clone was found once. The rearrangement uses TRBV10-3 and TRBJ1-1, with no clear D. The CDR3 totals 13 residues. CDR1 and CDR2 (germline): ENHRY, SYGVKD. The V end lost 2 bases, the J end lost 1 base, and 5 bases lay between the germline ends. The CDR3 loop reads CAISERGNTEAFF. As DNA, the CDR3 is TGTGCCATCAGTGAGCGGGGGAACACTGAAGCTTTCTTT.

In its sample, this clone was seen once. The chain employs TRBV27 and TRBJ2-5; TRBD1 is a possible D gene (5 bases). CDR3 size: 17 residues. Germline CDR1 MNHEY, CDR2 SMNVEV (reference sequence). Trimming took 0 bases from V and 5 from J, leaving 19 bases between them. This CDR3 reads CASSLSGAQGTVETQYF. In DNA form, the CDR3 reads TGTGCCAGCAGTTTATCTGGGGCCCAGGGTACCGTCGAGACCCAGTACTTC.

This chain connects TRBV9 to TRBJ2-1; no definite D call. The ends were cut back, 3 bases at V and 3 bases at J, with 7 bases in the middle. The CDR3 sequence is 13 residues long. Germline lookup yields CDR1 SGDLS and CDR2 YYNGEE. CDR3 in amino acids: CASSEPLYNEQFF. CDR3 nucleotides: TGTGCCAGCAGCGAGCCCCTCTACAATGAGCAGTTCTTC.

The chain uses TRBV19 and TRBJ2-1, with D perhaps TRBD1 (5 bases). Trimming left V 0 bases short and J 0 bases short, with 9 bases between. The CDR3 consists of 16 residues. Germline V lookup: CDR1 LNHDA, CDR2 SQIVND (reference sequence). CDR3: CASSIEFQGSYNEQFF. The CDR3 bases are TGTGCCAGTAGTATAGAATTCCAGGGCTCCTACAATGAGCAGTTCTTC.

CDR3 bases: TGTGCCAGCAGCCATGGGGGACTTAACACTGAAGCTTTCTTT. Its translation: CASSHGGLNTEAFF. This chain joins TRBV5-5 and TRBJ1-1; D may be TRBD1 (5 bases). Germline CDR1 and CDR2: SGHKS and YYEKEE (reference sequence). Deletions cut 4 bases from V and 2 bases from J, with 12 bases between. This CDR3 comprises 14 residues.

This rearrangement joins TRBV2 to TRBJ2-2, with D maybe TRBD1 (7 bases). The germline V gene has CDR1 SNHLY and CDR2 FYNNEI. The length of the CDR3 is 16 residues. Trimming took 6 bases from V and 5 from J, leaving 19 bases between them. CDR3 coding DNA: TGTGCCAGCAGGCCGGCCAGGGGGGCGGGTACCGGGGAGCTGTTTTTT. It yields the protein CASRPARGAGTGELFF. Variable domain in full (rest from reference TRBV2 and TRBJ2-2): EPEVTQTPSHQVTQMGQEVILRCVPISNHLYFYWYRQILGQKVEFLVSFYNNEISEKSEIFDDQFSVERPDGSNFTLKIRSTKLEDSAMYFCASRPARGAGTGELFFGEGSRLTVL.

The V and J genes are TRBV3-1 (or the pseudogene TRBV3-2) and TRBJ2-7, with 12 bases identical to TRBD2. This CDR3 has 13 amino acids. The trim removed 8 bases at V and 4 bases at J, leaving 3 bases unmatched. Germline CDR1 is LGHDT and CDR2 is YNNKEL (reference sequence). The CDR3 loop is CASGLAGNYEQYF. For the CDR3, the DNA is TGTGCCAGCGGACTAGCGGGGAATTACGAGCAGTACTTC.

This chain links TRBV5-1 with TRBJ2-3; 13 positions match TRBD2. The V gene's germline CDR1 is SGHRS and CDR2 YFSETQ. With 5 bases clipped from V and 4 bases from J, the junction kept 7 bases outside the gene matches. The CDR3 totals 16 residues. CDR3 sequence reads: CASRPGLAGRADTQYF. The CDR3 nucleotides are TGCGCCAGCAGGCCGGGACTAGCGGGGCGGGCAGATACGCAGTATTTT.

Remarks on this clone: The same CDR3 also results from other DNA sequences found in this sample. V and J are TRBV3-1 (or the pseudogene TRBV3-2) and TRBJ2-4; D unclear. The CDR3 length is 12 residues. Trimming cost V 1 base and J 5 bases, with 3 bases left between them. The germline CDR1 and CDR2 sequences are LGHDT and YNNKEL (reference sequence). The CDR3 coding sequence is TGTGCCAGCAGCCAAGCAGAAAACATTCAGTACTTC. This gives the protein CASSQAENIQYF.

The V and J genes are TRBV7-2 and TRBJ1-5; possibly TRBD1 for D (6 bases). CDR1 is SGHTA, CDR2 FQGNSA, per germline. The CDR3 extends over 15 amino acids. Trimming left V 5 bases short and J 3 bases short, with 14 bases between. CDR3: CASSPRDTFNQPQHF. The CDR3 bases are TGTGCCAGCAGCCCCCGGGACACCTTCAATCAGCCCCAGCATTTT.

The chain has TRBV18 and TRBJ2-1; the match to TRBD2 covers 11 bases. Germline assignment: CDR1 KGHSH and CDR2 LQKENI. This CDR3 is 16 amino acids long. The V and J ends lost 6 bases and 5 bases, in that order; junction bases with no gene match: 9. CDR3 nucleotide sequence: TGTGCCAGCTCTCGGTCTAGCGGGGGGTCTGACAATGAGCAGTTCTTC. Amino acids: CASSRSSGGSDNEQFF.

The chain has TRBV9 and TRBJ2-2; 11 bases map to TRBD2. With 0 bases clipped from V and 3 bases from J, the junction kept 1 base outside the gene matches. Per the germline V gene, CDR1 is SGDLS and CDR2 is YYNGEE. The CDR3 extends over 16 amino acids. CDR3 in amino acids: CASSVGTSGYTGELFF. CDR3 in DNA: TGTGCCAGCAGCGTAGGGACTAGCGGGTACACCGGGGAGCTGTTTTTT.

The chain uses TRBV9 and TRBJ1-1; TRBD1 aligns across 8 bases. Germline CDR1 and CDR2: SGDLS and YYNGEE. The length of the CDR3 is 14 residues. V lost 4 bases to trimming and J lost 3 bases; unmatched junction nucleotides: 5. This chain's CDR3 is CASSRQGRDTEAFF. DNA for the CDR3: TGTGCCAGCAGCAGACAGGGGAGGGACACTGAAGCTTTCTTT.

The chain joins TRBV3-1 (or the pseudogene TRBV3-2) to TRBJ2-7; 8 bases fit TRBD1. CDR3 length: 15 amino acids. CDR1 is LGHDT and CDR2 is YNNKEL in the germline V gene (reference sequence). V shed 1 base, J shed 5 bases, and the junction held 7 bases outside the gene matches. The CDR3 DNA sequence: TGTGCCAGCAGCCAAGTTGCTGGACAGGGCAACGAGCAGTACTTC. Residues: CASSQVAGQGNEQYF.

The V and J genes are TRBV20-1 and TRBJ2-3, with 8 bases identical to TRBD2. Germline V gene data show CDR1 as DFQATT and CDR2 as SNEGSKA (reference sequence). V dropped 3 bases and J dropped 6; count of bases not matched to a gene: 8. This CDR3 comprises 14 residues. This CDR3 reads CSASAGGPPDTQYF. In nucleotides, the CDR3 is TGCAGTGCTAGTGCGGGGGGCCCACCGGATACGCAGTATTTT.

The chain uses TRBV5-4 and TRBJ2-1, with TRBD2 as a possible D gene (5 bases). This CDR3 contains 13 residues. Trimming pared 3 bases from V and 9 bases from J, leaving 13 bases between. The germline V gene encodes CDR1 SGHNT and CDR2 YYREEE (reference sequence). In nucleotides, the CDR3 is TGTGCCAGCAGCTCGACTATGAGGGTTGAGCAGTTCTTC. It codes for CASSSTMRVEQFF.

The rearrangement uses TRBV2 and TRBJ1-1; 7 bases fit TRBD1. In germline, CDR1 is SNHLY, CDR2 FYNNEI. The CDR3 contains 13 residues. The junction had 5 bases not matched to a gene; V was cut back by 4 bases and J by 6 bases. The CDR3 region is CASSGDREAEAFF. Here the CDR3 DNA reads TGTGCCAGCAGTGGCGACAGGGAAGCTGAAGCTTTCTTT.

In its sample, this clone was seen a few times. The gene calls are TRBV19 and TRBJ1-2; 8 bases line up with TRBD1. V was pared by 4 bases and J by 12 bases, with 7 bases of the junction left unmatched. Germline V gene lookup returns CDR1 LNHDA and CDR2 SQIVND (reference sequence). CDR3 length equals 12 residues. Here the CDR3 reads CASSNRGMVNTF. In nucleotides, the CDR3 is TGTGCCAGTAGTAACAGGGGGATGGTAAACACCTTC.

V and J are TRBV3-1 (or the pseudogene TRBV3-2) and TRBJ2-3; 9 positions agree with TRBD2. J lost 5 bases, V lost 0 bases, and 9 bases had no gene match. The CDR3 contains 17 residues. Germline lookup yields CDR1 LGHDT and CDR2 YNNKEL (reference sequence). The CDR3 sequence: CASSQDHGGGAVDTQYF. CDR3 bases: TGTGCCAGCAGCCAAGATCATGGCGGGGGGGCCGTAGATACGCAGTATTTT.

The chain has TRBV19 and TRBJ2-2; possible D gene TRBD2, 7 bases. Germline V gene sequence: CDR1 LNHDA, CDR2 SQIVND (reference sequence). The CDR3 sequence is 15 residues long. Trimming pared 5 bases from V and 2 bases from J, leaving 12 bases between. CDR3 region: CASSEGGPNTGELFF. The CDR3 DNA reads TGTGCCAGTAGTGAGGGGGGGCCAAACACCGGGGAGCTGTTTTTT.

J is TRBJ1-5 and V is TRBV11-2; TRBD1 matches at 8 bases. J gave up 8 bases and V 1 base, and 10 bases lay outside the gene matches. The CDR3 spans 16 residues. In germline, CDR1 is SGHAT, CDR2 FQNNGV. CDR3 region: CASSLGFGQGREPQHF. The CDR3 DNA reads as TGTGCCAGCAGCTTAGGTTTTGGACAGGGCCGGGAGCCCCAGCATTTT.